A single sample is the source of the 32 T cell receptor beta chains below, sequenced in a study of technical replicates of blood from a few donors. Clones were read by immunoSEQ multiplex PCR, and TCRdb kept only the in-frame ones, dropping some. The data hold tens of thousands of clones, with around 97% observed a single time. Sequenced input: T cells isolated from PBMCs. The receptor set was obtained from a human donor in good health.

V gene TRBV6-1 combines with J gene TRBJ2-3; TRBD2 aligns across 10 bases. There are 17 residues in the CDR3. The V gene end was trimmed by 0 bases and the J gene end by 6 bases; junction bases not matched to a gene: 9. CDR1 MNHNS and CDR2 SASEGT come from the germline V gene. The CDR3, as DNA: TGTGCCAGCAGTGAAGCCCGACTCAGCGGGGGGGTGGATACGCAGTATTTT. This gives the protein CASSEARLSGGVDTQYF.

The chain recombines TRBV6-1 with TRBJ2-7; possible D gene TRBD2, 5 bases. Looked up from germline, CDR1 is MNHNS and CDR2 is SASEGT. The CDR3 totals 17 residues. V dropped 0 bases and J dropped 6 bases, with 21 bases sitting between them. CDR3 sequence reads: CASSEALIRSGSAEQYF. The DNA for the CDR3 is TGTGCCAGCAGTGAAGCGCTCATCAGGTCGGGAAGCGCCGAGCAGTACTTC.

The chain combines TRBV29-1 with TRBJ1-2; D gene uncertain. Germline V CDR1 and CDR2: SQVTM, ANQGSEA. CDR3 length equals 13 residues. The V end was cut by 0 bases, the J end by 4 bases, with 9 bases between. CDR3 DNA: TGCAGCGTTGAAGATCGACTTGGCTATGGCTACACCTTC. It yields the protein CSVEDRLGYGYTF.

The chain uses TRBV11-2 and TRBJ2-2; D call uncertain. V was trimmed by 1 base and J by 4 bases, leaving 13 bases between them. CDR1 is SGHAT, CDR2 FQNNGV, per germline. There are 16 residues in the CDR3. CDR3 in amino acids: CASSLGPGKGTGELFF. CDR3 nucleotides: TGTGCCAGCAGCTTAGGGCCGGGTAAAGGCACCGGGGAGCTGTTTTTT. The full variable domain, its missing parts supplied by reference TRBV11-2 and TRBJ2-2, is EAGVAQSPRYKIIEKRQSVAFWCNPISGHATLYWYQQILGQGPKLLIQFQNNGVVDDSQLPKDRFSAERLKGVDSTLKIQPAKLEDSAVYLCASSLGPGKGTGELFFGEGSRLTVL.

This rearrangement joins TRBV6-5 to TRBJ1-2; D gene ambiguous. Per germline, CDR1 MNHEY and CDR2 SVGAGI. V was shortened by 6 bases and J by 4 bases, with 12 bases between the two germline ends. This CDR3 has 13 residues. The CDR3 bases are TGTGCCAGCAGGCCAGACACGGTCTATGGCTACACCTTC. Residues: CASRPDTVYGYTF.

The chain joins TRBV6-5 to TRBJ2-7; TRBD2 is a possible D gene (7 bases). Trimming removed 5 bases at V and 0 bases at J, with 14 bases between. Germline lookup yields CDR1 MNHEY and CDR2 SVGAGI. The CDR3 consists of 15 residues. The CDR3 nucleotides are TGTGCCAGCAGTAGGGGGGGATACTACTCCTACGAGCAGTACTTC. It translates to CASSRGGYYSYEQYF.

This sequence joins TRBV27 and TRBJ2-1, with TRBD1 identical over 7 bases. In germline, CDR1 is MNHEY, CDR2 SMNVEV (reference sequence). There are 15 residues in the CDR3. V was clipped by 5 bases and J by 4 bases; unmatched bases: 8. CDR3 DNA: TGTGCCAGCAGTCCACTGGGACAGATATACAATGAGCAGTTCTTC. Amino acids: CASSPLGQIYNEQFF.

In its sample, this clone was seen once. J is TRBJ2-2 and V is TRBV5-3, with D possibly matching TRBD2 (6 bases). TRBV5-3 is recorded as an ORF, its role being uncertain. This CDR3 has 17 amino acids. Trimming stripped 2 bases from V and 6 bases from J, with 20 bases between. The CDR3 loop reads CARSLSGRRYSAGELFF. The CDR3 nucleotides read TGTGCCAGAAGCTTAAGCGGGCGCCGGTATTCGGCCGGGGAGCTGTTTTTT.

This rearrangement joins TRBV4-1 to TRBJ2-3; D gene ambiguous. Germline-derived CDR1 and CDR2 are MGHRA and YSYEKL. Trimming pared 1 base from V and 2 bases from J, leaving 7 bases between. This CDR3 comprises 14 residues. The CDR3 sequence: CASSQVPPTDTQYF. CDR3 DNA sequence: TGCGCCAGCAGCCAAGTCCCTCCCACAGATACGCAGTATTTT.

The rearrangement links TRBV28 to TRBJ2-3, with TRBD2 as a possible D gene (5 bases). This CDR3 comprises 14 residues. CDR1 MDHEN and CDR2 SYDVKM come from the germline V gene. V lost 4 bases and J lost 6, with 14 bases in between. The CDR3 DNA sequence: TGTGCCAGCAGTTCCACCTTTCGGGGTGATACGCAGTATTTT. As protein: CASSSTFRGDTQYF.

The V call is TRBV6-5, the J call TRBJ1-2; tentatively, D is TRBD1 (5 bases). This CDR3 has 15 residues. The germline V gene has CDR1 MNHEY and CDR2 SVGAGI. With 6 bases removed from V and 6 bases from J, the gap between germline ends came to 20 bases. The CDR3 DNA reads TGTGCCAGCAGGCCCTTTGGCGGGGCAGAAAATGGCTACACCTTC. Translating it yields CASRPFGGAENGYTF.

The genes are TRBV28 and TRBJ2-7; tentatively, D is TRBD2 (6 bases). Trimming pared 8 bases from V and 2 bases from J, leaving 13 bases between. Germline-derived CDR1 and CDR2 are MDHEN and SYDVKM. The CDR3 totals 13 residues. CDR3 sequence: CASGASDPYEQYF. The CDR3 DNA is TGTGCCAGCGGCGCTAGCGATCCCTACGAGCAGTACTTC.

This clone was picked up one time. V is TRBV9 and J is TRBJ2-5; TRBD1 matches 11 bases. This CDR3 is built from 15 residues. V trimming: 2 bases; J trimming: 1 base; junction bases outside the gene matches: 1. Looked up from germline, CDR1 is SGDLS and CDR2 is YYNGEE. CDR3: CASSVGTGGQETQYF. CDR3 nucleotides: TGTGCCAGCAGCGTCGGGACAGGGGGCCAAGAGACCCAGTACTTC.

This chain connects TRBV5-1 to TRBJ2-3, with TRBD2 matching 7 bases. Germline-derived CDR1 and CDR2 are SGHRS and YFSETQ. CDR3 length: 15 residues. Losses at the gene ends were 4 bases for V and 3 bases for J; bases not matched to a gene: 8. The CDR3 DNA is TGCGCCAGCAGCCTGGGTAGTAGCGGGACAGATACGCAGTATTTT. It specifies CASSLGSSGTDTQYF.

The chain uses TRBV19 and TRBJ2-1, with D possibly matching TRBD2 (6 bases). Trimming cost V 7 bases and J 6 bases, with 16 bases left between them. The CDR3 consists of 14 residues. Germline V gene lookup returns CDR1 LNHDA and CDR2 SQIVND (reference sequence). The CDR3 region has the DNA TGTGCCAGTACCGCGCCGGGAGAGGTCAATGAGCAGTTCTTC. Amino acids: CASTAPGEVNEQFF.

The rearrangement joins TRBV6-1 to TRBJ2-7; the match to TRBD2 covers 8 bases. CDR1 MNHNS and CDR2 SASEGT come from the germline V gene. With V trimmed by 4 bases and J by 2 bases, 4 bases remained unmatched. This CDR3 is built from 14 residues. The CDR3 is CASSALAETYEQYF. The CDR3 DNA reads as TGTGCCAGCAGTGCACTAGCGGAGACCTACGAGCAGTACTTC.

The chain employs TRBV7-6 and TRBJ2-7; no reliable D call. Germline V gene sequence: CDR1 SGHVS, CDR2 FNYEAQ. Trimming removed 5 bases at V and 3 bases at J, with 14 bases between. The CDR3 extends over 14 amino acids. The CDR3 protein is CASSLGVEIYEQYF. CDR3 nucleotides: TGTGCCAGCAGCCTAGGAGTGGAGATCTACGAGCAGTACTTC.

This clone was observed once. J is TRBJ2-4 and V is TRBV28, with D perhaps TRBD2 (5 bases). From germline, CDR1 is MDHEN and CDR2 SYDVKM. The CDR3 covers 15 residues. V gave up 10 bases and J gave up 0 bases, with 16 bases separating them. This CDR3 is CATRGADLAKNIQYF. CDR3 sequence (DNA): TGTGCCACTCGGGGTGCTGATTTAGCCAAAAACATTCAGTACTTC.

The genes are TRBV28 and TRBJ2-7, with 11 positions matching TRBD2. Unmatched junction bases numbered 7, after V lost 3 bases and J lost 0 bases. Germline CDR1 and CDR2: MDHEN and SYDVKM. There are 17 residues in the CDR3. The CDR3 nucleotides read TGTGCCAGCAGTTTCCCGACTAGCGGGACTACCTCCTACGAGCAGTACTTC. Its protein product is CASSFPTSGTTSYEQYF. The entire variable domain, with the rest obtained from reference TRBV28 and TRBJ2-7, is as follows: DVKVTQSSRYLVKRTGEKVFLECVQDMDHENMFWYRQDPGLGLRLIYFSYDVKMKEKGDIPEGYSVSREKKERFSLILESASTNQTSMYLCASSFPTSGTTSYEQYFGPGTRLTVT.

This chain uses TRBV29-1 with TRBJ1-2; perhaps TRBD1 as D (5 bases). V lost 3 bases and J 0 bases, leaving 14 bases between the germline ends. Germline assignment: CDR1 SQVTM and CDR2 ANQGSEA. CDR3 length: 15 residues. CDR3 sequence reads: CSVDKTGSANYGYTF. The CDR3 nucleotides read TGCAGCGTTGATAAAACAGGCTCAGCTAACTATGGCTACACCTTC.

The chain links TRBV7-8 to TRBJ2-7, with 7 bases aligning to TRBD1. V lost 5 bases to trimming and J lost 7 bases; unmatched junction nucleotides: 5. The CDR3 runs 12 residues. Germline assignment: CDR1 SGHVS and CDR2 FQNEAQ. The CDR3 bases are TGTGCCAGCAGCCAGACAGGGAGAGAGCAGTACTTC. Its translation is CASSQTGREQYF.

This chain links TRBV5-4 with TRBJ2-3; D unclear. The length of the CDR3 is 15 residues. The germline gives CDR1 SGHNT, CDR2 YYREEE (reference sequence). The V end lost 0 bases, the J end lost 3 bases, and 11 bases lay between the germline ends. The CDR3 reads CASSLAGWSTDTQYF. CDR3 nucleotide sequence: TGTGCCAGCAGCTTGGCCGGGTGGAGTACAGATACGCAGTATTTT.

This clone was found once. This sequence joins TRBV11-2 and TRBJ2-3; possibly TRBD2 for D (5 bases). The CDR3 sequence is 16 residues long. Germline assignment: CDR1 SGHAT and CDR2 FQNNGV. Trimming removed 5 bases from V and 4 bases from J, with 19 bases in between. Here the CDR3 DNA reads TGTGCCAGCAGCCATCTAGAGGGTTTAATTTCAGATACGCAGTATTTT. Protein product: CASSHLEGLISDTQYF.

The chain employs TRBV10-1 and TRBJ2-1; TRBD2 is a possible D gene (6 bases). Trimming removed 7 bases from V and 7 bases from J, with 14 bases in between. Germline CDR1 and CDR2: WNHNN and SYGVQD (reference sequence). This CDR3 has 13 amino acids. CDR3 coding DNA: TGCGCCAGCAAGGCGGGACCCACTAATGAGCAGTTCTTC. The encoded protein is CASKAGPTNEQFF.

The chain links TRBV28 to TRBJ1-5; D gene uncertain. This CDR3 has 12 amino acids. V lost 1 base and J lost 9, with 7 bases in between. The germline V gene has CDR1 MDHEN and CDR2 SYDVKM. The CDR3 DNA sequence: TGTGCCAGCAGTTTATTACGGGGGCCCCAGCATTTT. Amino acids: CASSLLRGPQHF.

The rearrangement uses TRBV28 and TRBJ2-4, with D perhaps matching TRBD2 (6 bases). V was shortened by 9 bases and J by 2 bases, with 8 bases between the two germline ends. Germline loops: CDR1 MDHEN, CDR2 SYDVKM. This CDR3 has 12 residues. The CDR3 DNA reads TGTGCCAGTCGGGACTCCAAAAACATTCAGTACTTC. It codes for CASRDSKNIQYF.

The sample holds one count of this clone. The chain has TRBV30 and TRBJ1-2; tentative D call: TRBD1 (6 bases). Germline V gives CDR1 GTSNPN, CDR2 SVGIG (reference sequence). The CDR3 has 14 amino acids. V was trimmed by 5 bases and J by 7 bases, leaving 20 bases between them. The CDR3 DNA reads TGTGCCTGGCAGGGGTTCGGGAGGTGGGGTGGCTACACCTTC. Protein: CAWQGFGRWGGYTF.

The J gene is TRBJ2-7, the V gene TRBV29-1; D is possibly TRBD1 (6 bases). The germline V gene encodes CDR1 SQVTM and CDR2 ANQGSEA. This CDR3 has 12 amino acids. Trimming cost V 4 bases and J 5 bases, with 12 bases left between them. In DNA form, the CDR3 reads TGCAGCGTTGTTGGGACATCGGACGAGCAGTACTTC. Protein: CSVVGTSDEQYF.

The chain couples TRBV10-3 to TRBJ1-1; D gene ambiguous. V was cut by 3 bases and J by 2 bases, with 4 bases left in between. The CDR3 runs to 12 residues. The germline V gene has CDR1 ENHRY and CDR2 SYGVKD. CDR3 coding DNA: TGTGCCATCAGTGAAATAAACACTGAAGCTTTCTTT. Translation: CAISEINTEAFF.

This clone was observed a single time. V is TRBV2 and J is TRBJ1-4; the D gene is possibly TRBD1 (5 bases). This CDR3 region has 14 residues. CDR1 is SNHLY, CDR2 FYNNEI, per germline. Trimming shortened V by 5 bases and J by 6 bases, and 13 bases separated the two germline ends. The CDR3 loop reads CASSPPWGDEKLFF. As DNA, the CDR3 is TGTGCCAGCAGTCCGCCTTGGGGCGATGAAAAACTGTTTTTT.

The chain recombines TRBV5-1 with TRBJ2-5; 7 positions agree with TRBD1. CDR1 is SGHRS, CDR2 YFSETQ, per germline. The length of the CDR3 is 15 residues. After removal of 1 base from V and 4 bases from J, the junction contained 7 bases not matched to a gene. The CDR3 sequence: CASSLSGGKIETQYF. In nucleotides, the CDR3 is TGCGCCAGCAGCTTGTCAGGGGGTAAGATAGAGACCCAGTACTTC.

V and J are TRBV6-1 and TRBJ2-7; D not certain. Trimming took off 8 bases at V and 3 bases at J, with 8 bases between the two ends. The CDR3 contains 11 residues. Germline V gene lookup returns CDR1 MNHNS and CDR2 SASEGT. CDR3 protein: CASVNSYEQYF. CDR3 bases: TGTGCCAGCGTTAATAGCTACGAGCAGTACTTC.